Sequencing of this T cell receptor (beta chain) was carried out in a study of beta chain features in type 1 diabetes. Overall study results and limits: Since sequencing was performed on cDNA, cells with high TCR expression could be over-represented. Fewer junction insertions and more nucleotide deletions appeared in type 1 diabetes patients. Within patients, naive, central memory and Treg TCRB repertoires seemed more similar than within healthy donors.

Per the germline V gene, CDR1 is MGHRA and CDR2 is YSYEKL. The CDR3 has 15 amino acids. With 5 bases clipped from V and 0 bases from J, the junction kept 4 bases outside the gene matches. To note about this clone: The antigen remains unidentified.

Per donor, one heparinised blood draw averaged roughly 120 mL. cDNA synthesis used the whole RNA isolate, giving expressed TCRB sequences. Assay: immunoSEQ multiplex PCR; the TCRdb copy retains only in-frame clones and omits some. Seen here are around 500,000 clones, about 30% observed once, and the top ten hold about 0.065%. The source is a man aged 18 to 29 in good health. This chain connects TRBV4-1 to TRBJ1-2, with TRBD1 matching 9 bases. Material for sequencing was naive CD4+ T cells from blood. The CDR3 reads CASSWRDRANYGYTF. In DNA, the CDR3 is TGCGCCAGCAGCTGGCGGGACAGGGCTAACTATGGCTACACCTTC.